This TCR beta chain was sequenced for a study of blood T cell repertoires in COVID-19 (dated by TCRdb to about 2020). A note on the overall study: Collaborator samples came from the United States, Italy and Spain and covered acute and convalescent phases of COVID-19. The prospective study material was composed of cDNA or gDNA derived from T cells, B-cell-depleted T cells, or PBMCs. Subjects who had been exposed to COVID-19, were actively infected with it, or had recovered from it provided the deeply sampled blood TCRbeta repertoires that made up the dataset. The repertoires were released in a freely available public database meant as a resource for research on the immune response to SARS-CoV-2. Samples came from the ongoing ImmuneRACE study (first 160 participants) plus 1,254 subjects from 6 global collaborators. The sample metadata nearly always contained a de-identified subject ID, COVID-19 status, age in years and sex. HLA class I and class II types, where available, came from metadata supplied by the sample provider rather than from assay-based typing. What the work shows at the level of the full study, not this receptor alone: The amount of clinical and demographic metadata varied by source and participant and was provided uncurated.

The immunoSEQ Assay, a bias-controlled multiplex PCR, was used to amplify TCRbeta CDR3 regions from genomic DNA. On the study's bioinformatics: The number of nucleated cells in each sample was estimated by amplification of reference gene primers within the assay. To quantify the absolute abundance of each unique TCRbeta CDR3 rearrangement, sequence reads were collapsed and filtered. For each sample, productive Simpson clonality was calculated as the square root of Simpson's diversity index over productive rearrangements. This immuneACCESS table, as held by TCRdb, lists in-frame sequences with V and J called but not all clones. Of the missing ones, under half trace to an unresolved V gene in checked studies; the others have no known cause. The DNA gave D and trimming, while V, J and clone size come from that table. The sample data list 50,000 or so clones, and 75% to 90% of these were observed just once. About 15% of the sample lies in the top ten.

Each collaborating institution followed its own protocols to collect whole blood in K2EDTA tubes. Collaborator samples were shipped for TCRbeta analysis as frozen whole blood, isolated PBMCs, or DNA extracted from either sample type. Note on this clone: Its cognate antigen has yet to be identified. No much larger clone is present one base from it, and per-base qualities are unavailable.

Trimming leaves V shorter by 0 bases and J shorter by 4 bases, with the junction holding 6 bases beyond the gene matches. Per the germline V gene (reference sequence), LGHDT is the CDR1 and YNNKEL is the CDR2. Including the terminal cysteine and phenylalanine, the CDR3 comprises 17 residues. Only the CDR3 part of the read is kept: 51 bases, read in frame from the first base. The TCR originated in a human donor in a cohort sampled during active COVID-19. Rearrangement joined TRBV3-1 (or the pseudogene TRBV3-2) to TRBJ2-1; 10 bases in between match TRBD2. Sequenced sample: peripheral blood. The CDR3 protein sequence reads: CASSQERTSGTYNEQFF. In nucleotide form, the sequence is TGTGCCAGCAGCCAAGAGAGGACTAGCGGTACTTACAATGAGCAGTTCTTC.